A selection of T cell receptor beta chains follows, all from one sample in a study of T cells in Graves' hyperthyroidism and ophthalmopathy. TCRdb used MiXCR to reprocess the multiplex PCR reads, holding one entry per CDR3 protein. The sample yields some 270,000 distinct CDR3 sequences, approximately 13% seen once. Specimen: blood. Receptors originate from a woman aged 40 to 49 with Graves' hyperthyroidism. CDR3s include the opening cysteine and the closing phenylalanine or tryptophan. The D gene is left open where the match is weak. Expanded clones get a size class; other rows say once, few or many, or leave the size out.

v_call	j_call	clone_size	d_call	cdr3_nt	cdr3_aa
TRBV6-2/TRBV6-3	TRBJ2-7	many	TRBD1	TGTGCCAGCAGTTTCTACAGGGGGACCTACGAGCAGTACTTC	CASSFYRGTYEQYF
TRBV20-1	TRBJ1-6	few	TRBD1	TGCAGTGCTAGGACAGGGGGCTCCTATAATTCACCCCTCCACTTT	CSARTGGSYNSPLHF
TRBV18	TRBJ2-3	few	NA	TGTGCCAGCTCACCACGGGAACTCTCAGATACGCAGTATTTT	CASSPRELSDTQYF
TRBV28	TRBJ1-3	many	NA	TGTGCCAGCAGTTTCAGGACCTCTGGAAACACCATATATTTT	CASSFRTSGNTIYF
TRBV6-1	TRBJ1-5	many	TRBD1	TGTGCCAGCAGGAGGACAGGGGGCCCCATGGTCAGCAATCAGCCCCAGCATTTT	CASRRTGGPMVSNQPQHF
TRBV18	TRBJ1-1	many	NA	TGTGCCAGCCGACTCGAACAGGGAAACACTGAAGCTTTCTTT	CASRLEQGNTEAFF
TRBV11-2	TRBJ2-7	many	TRBD2	TGTGCCAGCAGCCTTTTAGCGGGAGGTCCCTACGAGCAGTACTTC	CASSLLAGGPYEQYF
TRBV3-1	TRBJ1-1	many	TRBD1	TGTGCCAGCAGCCATATCAGACAGGGGACTGAAGCTTTCTTT	CASSHIRQGTEAFF
TRBV13	TRBJ2-3	many	NA	TGTGCCAGCAGCTTACACCCAACTAGCCGTGACGATACGCAGTATTTT	CASSLHPTSRDDTQYF
TRBV20-1	TRBJ1-1	many	NA	TGCAGTGCTGGAGGGGGGCTTGAAGCTTTCTTT	CSAGGGLEAFF
TRBV3-1	TRBJ1-1	many	NA	TGTGCCAGCAGCCAAGATGGTGGGGGGGCGGATTCTGAAGCTTTCTTT	CASSQDGGGADSEAFF
TRBV20-1	TRBJ2-7	NA	NA	TGCAGTGCCGCCCCCTTAGACGCTTTAACCTACGAGCAGTACTTC	CSAAPLDALTYEQYF
TRBV6-1	TRBJ1-5	many	TRBD1	TGTGCCAGCAGTGATCCTCGGGACAGGGGGCCCCCGGATCAGCCCCAGCATTTT	CASSDPRDRGPPDQPQHF
TRBV2	TRBJ2-1	many	NA	TGTGCCAGCAGGCAGGGTAGTAATGAGCAGTTCTTC	CASRQGSNEQFF
TRBV12-3/TRBV12-4	TRBJ1-1	NA	TRBD1	TGTGCCAGCAGCAAACCCGGACAGGGGGAGGGTGAAGCTTTCTTT	CASSKPGQGEGEAFF
TRBV15	TRBJ2-2	NA	NA	TGTGCCACCAGCGAACCCACAGGGTTCGCGAACACCGGGGAGCTGTTTTTT	CATSEPTGFANTGELFF
TRBV12-3/TRBV12-4	TRBJ1-1	NA	NA	TGTGCCAGCAGTACTCAAAAAGCTTTCTTT	CASSTQKAFF
TRBV19	TRBJ2-7	NA	TRBD1	TGTGCCAGTAGCGGGAAACAGGGGGCGCGCGAGCAGTACTTC	CASSGKQGAREQYF
TRBV11-2	TRBJ1-2	many	TRBD1	TGTGCCAGCAGCTCAACAGGGGGCGCGACTTATGGCTACACCTTC	CASSSTGGATYGYTF
TRBV20-1	TRBJ1-2	many	NA	TGCAGTGCTAGAGATCGTATGGGGATCGGGTATGGCTACACCTTC	CSARDRMGIGYGYTF
TRBV20-1	TRBJ2-3	many	NA	TGCAGTGCCCTCCCTAGGGAAAGACCAGATACGCAGTATTTT	CSALPRERPDTQYF
TRBV6-1	TRBJ2-7	NA	NA	TGTGCCAGCAGGCAGACAATTTCCTACGAGCAGTACTTC	CASRQTISYEQYF
TRBV20-1	TRBJ2-3	NA	NA	TGCAGTGCCACGGGACTCTTCACAGATACGCAGTATTTT	CSATGLFTDTQYF
TRBV5-8	TRBJ1-4	many	NA	TGTGCCAGCGCCACCCGGGTAACTAATGAAAAACTGTTTTTT	CASATRVTNEKLFF
TRBV14	TRBJ2-5	few	TRBD1	TGTGCCAGCAGCCAAGAACTCAGGGGGGAGACCCAGTACTTC	CASSQELRGETQYF
TRBV27	TRBJ2-5	NA	TRBD1	TGTGCCAGCAGTTTATCACAGGGGGCTGAGTGGGAGACCCAGTACTTC	CASSLSQGAEWETQYF
TRBV6-5	TRBJ1-1	few	TRBD1	TGTGCCAGCAGTTACTCATCAGGGGGCACTGAAGCTTTCTTT	CASSYSSGGTEAFF
TRBV29-1	TRBJ1-2	few	NA	TGCAGCGTTGAACGGGGGATTCACTATCTTGGCTACACCTTC	CSVERGIHYLGYTF
TRBV2	TRBJ2-7	many	TRBD2	TGTGCCAGCAGTGATTTCTTCGGACTGAGCGGGAGCTACGAGCAGTACTTC	CASSDFFGLSGSYEQYF
TRBV20-1	TRBJ2-5	many	TRBD2	TGCAGTGCTAGACCTACAGGCCGCGGGGGAAGGGAGACCCAGTACTTC	CSARPTGRGGRETQYF
TRBV29-1	TRBJ2-1	many	NA	TGCAGCGTTGCCGGGACTGACGACTTATATTCGCAGTTCTTC	CSVAGTDDLYSQFF
TRBV7-6	TRBJ2-7	many	NA	TGTGCCAGCAGCTTAGGCGGCAGGGGTTACGAGCAGTACTTC	CASSLGGRGYEQYF
TRBV6-2/TRBV6-3	TRBJ2-4	medium-sized	TRBD2	TGTGCCAGCAGACCCGGGACTAGCGAATTAAACATTCAGTACTTC	CASRPGTSELNIQYF